Each of the 10 T cell receptor beta chains below was sequenced from the same sample in a study of cytomegalovirus exposure and HLA in healthy donors (TCRdb year 2017). The library relied on the immunoSEQ multiplex PCR assay. TCRdb re-hosts the immuneACCESS table, in-frame sequences only. Its copies lack some clones; in the studies checked, an unresolved V gene accounts for under half of them, and the cause for the rest is not known. This sample gives 150,000 or so clones in total; approximately 86% of them show up just once. Of the sample, around 22% is held by the ten largest clones. The material sequenced was PBMCs. The receptors here all came from a man younger than 30 in good health and CMV-seropositive.

DNA of the CDR3: TGTGCCTGGAACGGGCAAGGAGGGGGCCGAACTGAAGCTTTCTTT. Translation gives CAWNGQGGGRTEAFF. The chain combines TRBV30 with TRBJ1-1; TRBD1 agrees at 7 bases. Germline CDR1 and CDR2: GTSNPN and SVGIG (reference sequence). This CDR3 has 15 amino acids. V gave up 4 bases and J gave up 5 bases; unmatched junction bases: 13.

The CDR3 loop is CASSLGGEQYF. In nucleotides, the CDR3 is TGTGCCAGCAGCTTGGGCGGGGAGCAGTACTTC. This chain joins TRBV5-5 and TRBJ2-7; D is perhaps TRBD2 (5 bases). CDR1 and CDR2 from the germline V gene are SGHKS and YYEKEE (reference sequence). V was pared by 0 bases and J by 7 bases, with 5 bases between. CDR3 length: 11 amino acids.

This chain joins TRBV30 and TRBJ2-3; D gene uncertain. From germline, CDR1 is GTSNPN and CDR2 SVGIG (reference sequence). CDR3 length: 15 amino acids. V was clipped by 4 bases and J by 0 bases, with 14 bases between them. Written as DNA, the CDR3 is TGTGCCTGGACTCCCCCCGCCGGTAGCACAGATACGCAGTATTTT. Its protein is CAWTPPAGSTDTQYF.

The chain couples TRBV9 to TRBJ2-1, with D possibly matching TRBD2 (6 bases). Deletions cut 0 bases from V and 4 bases from J, with 11 bases between. The CDR3 is 15 amino acids. Germline CDR1 reads SGDLS; CDR2 reads YYNGEE. The CDR3 protein is CASSVGGELYNEQFF. The CDR3 bases are TGTGCCAGCAGCGTAGGGGGGGAACTTTACAATGAGCAGTTCTTC.

The chain couples TRBV5-1 to TRBJ2-3, with 11 bases identical to TRBD2. The germline V gene has CDR1 SGHRS and CDR2 YFSETQ. CDR3 length equals 14 residues. V shed 0 bases, J shed 14 bases, and the junction held 8 bases outside the gene matches. In DNA, the CDR3 is TGCGCCAGCAGCTTGGGGCTAGCGGGAGGTCCATGGTATTTT. It encodes CASSLGLAGGPWYF.

The genes are TRBV7-3 and TRBJ2-3; 13 nucleotides align to TRBD2. Germline values: CDR1 SGHTA, CDR2 FQGTGA. V was clipped by 5 bases and J by 3 bases; unmatched bases: 8. CDR3 length equals 17 residues. Written as DNA, the CDR3 is TGTGCCAGCAGCGTCCTTGGGGGACTAGCGGGGACAGATACGCAGTATTTT. Its translation: CASSVLGGLAGTDTQYF.

This clone was seen a single time. The chain is built from TRBV7-2 and TRBJ2-7; D is possibly TRBD2 (6 bases). With 5 bases removed from V and 1 base from J, the gap between germline ends came to 12 bases. The germline V gene has CDR1 SGHTA and CDR2 FQGNSA. This CDR3 region has 14 residues. CDR3 protein: CASSDWGRSYEQYF. The CDR3, as DNA: TGTGCCAGCAGCGACTGGGGGAGGTCCTACGAGCAGTACTTC.

This clone has only a few counts. The rearrangement links TRBV7-6 to TRBJ1-4; the D gene is possibly TRBD1 (6 bases). V lost 5 bases, J lost 5 bases, and 15 bases lay in between. The CDR3 loop spans 15 amino acids. Per the germline V gene, CDR1 is SGHVS and CDR2 is FNYEAQ. The CDR3 nucleotides are TGTGCCAGCAGCCCGTTTCAGGGGACCAATGAAAAACTGTTTTTT. Its protein product is CASSPFQGTNEKLFF.

The chain combines TRBV5-4 with TRBJ2-3, with 8 bases that match TRBD1. Germline assignment: CDR1 SGHNT and CDR2 YYREEE (reference sequence). The length of the CDR3 is 14 residues. The ends lost 4 bases at V and 2 bases at J; junction bases unmatched: 3. This CDR3 reads CASSPTGATDTQYF. The DNA of the CDR3 is TGTGCCAGCAGCCCGACAGGGGCCACAGATACGCAGTATTTT.

This rearrangement joins TRBV10-2 to TRBJ2-7, with D perhaps matching TRBD2 (5 bases). Per the germline V gene, CDR1 is WSHSY and CDR2 is SAAADI. V was clipped by 2 bases and J by 0 bases, with 14 bases between them. The CDR3 is 16 amino acids. The CDR3 DNA sequence: TGCGCCAGCAGTGAGGCGGGTCCCGCAGCCTCCTACGAGCAGTACTTC. Amino acid sequence: CASSEAGPAASYEQYF.